The 31 T cell receptor beta chains reported below all come from one sample, sequenced in a study of blood T cell repertoires in COVID-19. Sequenced by immunoSEQ multiplex PCR; TCRdb stores in-frame clones only, minus some. Of roughly 140,000 clones detected, 84% appear once; the ten largest clones hold approximately 6.5%. The material sequenced was peripheral blood. The receptors stem from a human donor in a cohort sampled during active COVID-19.

This clone has a single count. CDR3 region: CASSQSSPNYFFF. CDR3 DNA: TGTGCCAGCAGCCAGAGCTCCCCGAATTACTTCTTCTTC. The rearrangement links TRBV3-1 (or the pseudogene TRBV3-2) to TRBJ2-1; no clear D gene. CDR1 is LGHDT, CDR2 YNNKEL, per germline (reference sequence). V lost 3 bases, J lost 16 bases, and 19 bases lay in between. CDR3 size: 13 residues.

The chain links TRBV6-6 to TRBJ2-2; D gene unclear. V was clipped by 2 bases and J by 0 bases, with 7 bases between them. Germline V gene sequence: CDR1 MNHNY, CDR2 SVGAGI (reference sequence). The CDR3 consists of 15 residues. For the CDR3, the DNA is TGTGCCAGCAGTTACCCCAGAACGAACACCGGGGAGCTGTTTTTT. It specifies CASSYPRTNTGELFF.

The V gene is TRBV11-3, the J gene TRBJ2-3, with 13 bases fitting TRBD2. The CDR3 extends over 15 amino acids. Trimming took 4 bases from V and 5 from J; bases not matched to a gene: 3. Germline CDR1 and CDR2: SGHNT and YENEEA. CDR3 nucleotides: TGTGCCAGCAGCTCCCGGACTAGCGGGGGAGATACGCAGTATTTT. It is translated as CASSSRTSGGDTQYF.

This clone was detected only a few times. This rearrangement joins TRBV5-5 to TRBJ1-2, with no clear D. This CDR3 region has 10 residues. The V gene lost 4 bases and the J gene lost 8 bases, with 6 bases spanning the gap. The germline V gene has CDR1 SGHKS and CDR2 YYEKEE (reference sequence). CDR3 nucleotides: TGTGCCAGCAGCCCTGAGGGCTACACCTTC. It is translated as CASSPEGYTF.

The chain joins TRBV15 to TRBJ2-1, with TRBD2 identical over 13 bases. V dropped 2 bases and J dropped 9; count of bases not matched to a gene: 7. The CDR3 is 16 residues long. Per the germline V gene, CDR1 is LNHNV and CDR2 is YYDKDF (reference sequence). The CDR3 DNA sequence: TGTGCCACCAGCAGATTTCGACTAGCGGGGGGAAGTGAGCAGTTCTTC. Its protein is CATSRFRLAGGSEQFF.

The V and J genes are TRBV7-2 and TRBJ2-6; a weak D match, TRBD1 (5 bases). Trimming shortened V by 1 base and J by 0 bases, and 16 bases separated the two germline ends. The CDR3 length is 19 residues. Germline assignment: CDR1 SGHTA and CDR2 FQGNSA. The CDR3 is CASSLVPHRLFSGANVLTF. The DNA for the CDR3 is TGTGCCAGCAGCTTAGTCCCCCACAGGTTATTCTCTGGGGCCAACGTCCTGACTTTC.

V gene TRBV5-6 combines with J gene TRBJ2-1; D may be TRBD2 (6 bases). CDR3 length: 15 residues. Germline V gives CDR1 SGHDT, CDR2 YYEEEE. With 4 bases removed from V and 6 bases from J, the gap between germline ends came to 17 bases. The CDR3 region is CASSTGDSRGNEQFF. CDR3 nucleotide sequence: TGTGCCAGCAGCACGGGGGACTCTCGGGGCAATGAGCAGTTCTTC.

The J gene is TRBJ1-5, the V gene TRBV18; D might be TRBD1 (5 bases). Germline lookup yields CDR1 KGHSH and CDR2 LQKENI. The CDR3 totals 15 residues. Trimming cost V 5 bases and J 5 bases, with 16 bases left between them. The CDR3 coding sequence is TGTGCCAGCTCAACCTCTCTCGGCAGGGATCAGCCCCAGCATTTT. The encoded protein is CASSTSLGRDQPQHF.

The chain employs TRBV7-2 and TRBJ1-4, with D perhaps TRBD1 (6 bases). Trimming removed 5 bases from V and 3 bases from J, with 10 bases in between. CDR1 and CDR2 (germline): SGHTA, FQGNSA. The CDR3 runs 14 residues. The CDR3 spells CASSRTAPNEKLFF. The CDR3 nucleotides are TGTGCCAGCAGCCGGACAGCGCCTAATGAAAAACTGTTTTTT.

The V gene is TRBV10-3, the J gene TRBJ2-1, with TRBD2 matching over 14 bases. CDR1 is ENHRY, CDR2 SYGVKD, per germline. This CDR3 region has 14 residues. V lost 10 bases, J lost 7 bases, and 6 bases stayed unmatched. CDR3 region: CATRLAGGPNEQFF. The CDR3, as DNA: TGTGCCACACGACTAGCGGGGGGGCCGAATGAGCAGTTCTTC.

This chain joins TRBV7-6 and TRBJ2-1; the match to TRBD2 covers 11 bases. Germline lookup yields CDR1 SGHVS and CDR2 FNYEAQ. V lost 5 bases and J lost 8; bases outside the gene matches: 8. This CDR3 has 15 amino acids. The CDR3 is CASSRLAGGSDEQFF. In nucleotides, the CDR3 is TGTGCCAGCAGCCGGCTAGCGGGGGGTTCGGATGAGCAGTTCTTC.

CDR3 sequence: CSVRTGYNEKLFF. The CDR3 nucleotides read TGCAGCGTCAGGACAGGGTATAATGAAAAACTGTTTTTT. This rearrangement joins TRBV29-1 to TRBJ1-4; the match to TRBD1 covers 8 bases. Losses at the gene ends were 6 bases for V and 4 bases for J; bases not matched to a gene: 4. CDR1 is SQVTM and CDR2 is ANQGSEA in the germline V gene. The length of the CDR3 is 13 residues. Complete variable domain (other parts from reference TRBV29-1 and TRBJ1-4): SAVISQKPSRDICQRGTSLTIQCQVDSQVTMMFWYRQQPGQSLTLIATANQGSEATYESGFVIDKFPISRPNLTFSTLTVSNMSPEDSSIYLCSVRTGYNEKLFFGSGTQLSVL.

The gene calls are TRBV24-1 and TRBJ2-7, with 13 nucleotides matching TRBD2. Germline V CDR1 and CDR2: KGHDR, SFDVKD. The CDR3 length is 16 residues. The V and J ends lost 4 bases and 5 bases, in that order; junction bases with no gene match: 7. CDR3 loop: CATSEALAGGWNEQYF. In nucleotides, the CDR3 is TGTGCCACCAGTGAGGCACTAGCGGGGGGGTGGAACGAGCAGTACTTC.

As to this clone: At one end, the junction sequence differs from germline, possibly due to a read error. The V and J genes are TRBV6-2 or TRBV6-3 and TRBJ2-5; the match to TRBD2 covers 8 bases. CDR3 length equals 18 residues. The germline V gene encodes CDR1 MNHEY and CDR2 SVGEGT. The CDR3 here is CARSYETGGPGGQETQYF. The CDR3 nucleotides read TGTGCCCGCAGTTACGAGACGGGGGGGCCTGGGGGTCAAGAGACCCAGTACTTC.

The chain links TRBV5-4 to TRBJ2-7; D uncertain. This CDR3 has 12 amino acids. Trimming took 3 bases from V and 8 from J, leaving 12 bases between them. The germline gives CDR1 SGHNT, CDR2 YYREEE (reference sequence). CDR3 DNA: TGTGCCAGCAGCTATGACGGAACTAAGCAGTACTTC. Its protein product is CASSYDGTKQYF.

This chain uses TRBV3-1 (or the pseudogene TRBV3-2) with TRBJ1-1; D is unclear. V was clipped by 2 bases and J by 0 bases, with 7 bases between them. CDR3 length: 14 residues. CDR1 LGHDT and CDR2 YNNKEL come from the germline V gene (reference sequence). CDR3 region: CASSQIGVNTEAFF. The DNA for the CDR3 is TGTGCCAGCAGCCAAATAGGAGTGAACACTGAAGCTTTCTTT.

The chain carries TRBV18 and TRBJ1-4, with TRBD1 as a possible D gene (6 bases). This CDR3 has 17 amino acids. The germline V and J ends were trimmed by 4 bases and 7 bases, with 22 bases remaining between them. The germline V gene encodes CDR1 KGHSH and CDR2 LQKENI. CDR3 sequence (DNA): TGTGCCAGCTCACAAAGCGCCTACAGGGAAATTCGTGAAAAACTGTTTTTT. Its protein is CASSQSAYREIREKLFF.

The V gene is TRBV6-5, the J gene TRBJ2-5; D is possibly TRBD2 (5 bases). V was trimmed by 6 bases and J by 3 bases, leaving 17 bases between them. CDR1 is MNHEY and CDR2 is SVGAGI in the germline V gene. This CDR3 is built from 15 residues. CDR3 DNA: TGTGCCAGCAGAGTAAGACCCCCCGGGGAAGAGACCCAGTACTTC. Translating it yields CASRVRPPGEETQYF.

DNA for the CDR3: TGTGCCAGCAGCAGCAGGGGACCTCGGTATTTT. Its translation is CASSSRGPRYF. The chain has TRBV7-2 and TRBJ2-3; perhaps TRBD1 as D (6 bases). Germline V gene data show CDR1 as SGHTA and CDR2 as FQGNSA. Deletions cut 5 bases from V and 14 bases from J, with 14 bases between. This CDR3 contains 11 residues.

The chain employs TRBV7-9 and TRBJ2-3, with 11 bases lining up with TRBD1. The CDR3 length is 17 residues. The junction had 8 bases not matched to a gene; V was cut back by 2 bases and J by 4 bases. Looked up from germline, CDR1 is SEHNR and CDR2 is FQNEAQ (reference sequence). This chain's CDR3 is CASSLTGTGGTADTQYF. The CDR3 bases are TGTGCCAGCAGCTTAACGGGGACAGGGGGAACAGCAGATACGCAGTATTTT.

The chain is built from TRBV18 and TRBJ2-3, with 10 bases identical to TRBD1. The CDR3 runs 15 residues. V dropped 5 bases and J dropped 4; count of bases not matched to a gene: 6. CDR1 is KGHSH and CDR2 is LQKENI in the germline V gene. CDR3 protein: CASSKGTGASDTQYF. The CDR3, as DNA: TGTGCCAGCTCAAAGGGGACAGGGGCGTCAGATACGCAGTATTTT.

The V call is TRBV4-3, the J call TRBJ1-1, with unresolved D. This CDR3 contains 14 residues. V was clipped by 0 bases and J by 3 bases, with 8 bases between them. Germline V lookup: CDR1 LGHNA, CDR2 YSLEER. For the CDR3, the DNA is TGCGCCAGCAGCCAAGAAGGCGGGCACACTGAAGCTTTCTTT. Residues: CASSQEGGHTEAFF.

The chain is built from TRBV19 and TRBJ2-2; a weak D match, TRBD1 (5 bases). CDR1 is LNHDA and CDR2 is SQIVND in the germline V gene (reference sequence). CDR3 length: 15 amino acids. V lost 1 base, J lost 2 bases, and 8 bases lay in between. CDR3: CASSIVDTNTGELFF. The CDR3 nucleotides are TGTGCCAGTAGTATAGTGGACACCAACACCGGGGAGCTGTTTTTT.

V usage is TRBV10-2 and J usage is TRBJ2-5, with D possibly matching TRBD1 (5 bases). The germline V gene encodes CDR1 WSHSY and CDR2 SAAADI. The CDR3 consists of 12 residues. Trimming removed 6 bases at V and 5 bases at J, with 10 bases between. CDR3 bases: TGCGCCAGCAGAGGGGTTTTGGAGACCCAGTACTTC. It is translated as CASRGVLETQYF.

This sequence joins TRBV24-1 and TRBJ2-3; 8 bases match TRBD1. The CDR3 length is 17 residues. After removal of 4 bases from V and 1 base from J, the junction contained 9 bases not matched to a gene. The V gene's germline CDR1 is KGHDR and CDR2 SFDVKD. CDR3 nucleotide sequence: TGTGCCACCAGTGACCCCCAGACAGGGGCCGGCACAGATACGCAGTATTTT. This sequence encodes CATSDPQTGAGTDTQYF.

This clone has just a few counts. The chain employs TRBV10-2 and TRBJ1-1; 9 bases align to TRBD1. CDR3 length: 13 amino acids. The trim removed 8 bases at V and 4 bases at J, leaving 5 bases unmatched. Per the germline V gene, CDR1 is WSHSY and CDR2 is SAAADI. For the CDR3, the DNA is TGCGCCAGCGGTGGGGGACAGGGCACTGAAGCTTTCTTT. This gives the protein CASGGGQGTEAFF.

This clone turned up a few times. The J gene is TRBJ2-1, the V gene TRBV4-3, with TRBD1 matching over 12 bases. Trimming took 1 base from V and 6 from J; bases not matched to a gene: 13. CDR1 is LGHNA and CDR2 is YSLEER in the germline V gene. CDR3 length equals 19 residues. CDR3 in DNA: TGCGCCAGCAGCCAAGCTTCCGGGACAGGGGGCCTGGGGGGCAATGAGCAGTTCTTC. This sequence encodes CASSQASGTGGLGGNEQFF.

The gene calls are TRBV3-1 (or the pseudogene TRBV3-2) and TRBJ1-2; D not certain. The V gene's germline CDR1 is LGHDT and CDR2 YNNKEL (reference sequence). The CDR3 extends over 16 amino acids. V lost 0 bases and J 8 bases, leaving 19 bases between the germline ends. The CDR3: CASSQDHPAQLRGYTF. In nucleotides, the CDR3 is TGTGCCAGCAGCCAAGATCATCCCGCTCAGTTGCGGGGCTACACCTTC.

A single count supports this clone. The chain is built from TRBV27 and TRBJ1-4; the match to TRBD1 covers 8 bases. The J segment lost 7 bases and the V segment lost 3 bases, leaving 10 bases of the junction unmatched. Germline V gives CDR1 MNHEY, CDR2 SMNVEV (reference sequence). The CDR3 contains 16 residues. This CDR3 reads CASSLRTGTSIEKLFF. The CDR3 nucleotides read TGTGCCAGCAGTTTGCGGACAGGGACAAGTATTGAAAAACTGTTTTTT.

The gene calls are TRBV7-8 and TRBJ2-7; 7 nucleotides match TRBD2. Germline V gene lookup returns CDR1 SGHVS and CDR2 FQNEAQ. V lost 0 bases to trimming and J lost 0 bases; unmatched junction nucleotides: 2. CDR3 length equals 15 residues. This CDR3 reads CASSLAGGSSYEQYF. The CDR3 DNA reads as TGTGCCAGCAGCTTAGCGGGGGGGAGCTCCTACGAGCAGTACTTC. The complete variable domain, with remaining parts taken from reference TRBV7-8 and TRBJ2-7, reads GAGVSQSPRYKVAKRGQDVALRCDPISGHVSLFWYQQALGQGPEFLTYFQNEAQLDKSGLPSDRFFAERPEGSVSTLKIQRTQQEDSAVYLCASSLAGGSSYEQYFGPGTRLTVT.

The chain joins TRBV12-3 or TRBV12-4 to TRBJ1-2, with unresolved D. V was pared by 1 base and J by 6 bases, with 6 bases between. This CDR3 is built from 12 residues. The CDR3 protein is CASSLERNGYTF. The CDR3 nucleotides are TGTGCCAGCAGTTTAGAGCGGAATGGCTACACCTTC.